Below are 5 T cell receptor beta chains sequenced from a single sample in a study of shared clonotypes between healthy human individuals. Repertoires were generated with immunoSEQ multiplex PCR, while TCRdb's copy carries only in-frame clones and drops some. The table includes about 690,000 clones, roughly 88% detected once. Sequencing input: memory CD8+ T cells from PBMCs. Subset in this sample: CD45RO+ cells pooled with CCR7-negative TemRA cells. These receptor sequences come from a man aged 18 to 30 in good health. Some clones in this sample may be carry-over from other donors' samples.

The chain links TRBV4-3 to TRBJ1-1, with a tentative D call TRBD1 (5 bases). CDR1 and CDR2 (germline): LGHNA, YSLEER. Trimming shortened V by 3 bases and J by 5 bases, and 13 bases separated the two germline ends. This CDR3 has 14 residues. CDR3 in DNA: TGCGCCAGCAGCCAGGAGGGACCTCCGACTGAAGCTTTCTTT. Translation: CASSQEGPPTEAFF.

The chain combines TRBV6-5 with TRBJ1-1; 7 bases agree with TRBD1. Germline V lookup: CDR1 MNHEY, CDR2 SVGAGI. After removal of 4 bases from V and 8 bases from J, the junction contained 4 bases not matched to a gene. This CDR3 spans 12 amino acids. The CDR3 nucleotides read TGTGCCAGCAGTTCTGGGGGACAGGAAGCTTTCTTT. Its protein product is CASSSGGQEAFF.

V is TRBV9 and J is TRBJ1-1; D unclear. Germline CDR1 is SGDLS and CDR2 is YYNGEE. Trimming took 0 bases from V and 0 from J, leaving 9 bases between them. This CDR3 has 15 amino acids. CDR3 in DNA: TGTGCCAGCAGCGTAGGAGCAATCCTGAACACTGAAGCTTTCTTT. It codes for CASSVGAILNTEAFF.

The V call is TRBV28, the J call TRBJ1-1; D unclear. In germline, CDR1 is MDHEN, CDR2 SYDVKM. CDR3 length: 16 amino acids. Trimming stripped 2 bases from V and 0 bases from J, with 13 bases between. This CDR3 reads CASSLGRLRMNTEAFF. CDR3 bases: TGTGCCAGCAGTTTAGGTAGACTGAGAATGAACACTGAAGCTTTCTTT.

V gene TRBV7-9 combines with J gene TRBJ1-1, with D unclear. The germline V gene encodes CDR1 SEHNR and CDR2 FQNEAQ (reference sequence). Trimming took 5 bases from V and 7 from J, leaving 14 bases between them. The CDR3 runs to 13 residues. The CDR3 region has the DNA TGTGCCAGCAGCCAAGAGAACGCGGTTGAAGCTTTCTTT. Translated: CASSQENAVEAFF.